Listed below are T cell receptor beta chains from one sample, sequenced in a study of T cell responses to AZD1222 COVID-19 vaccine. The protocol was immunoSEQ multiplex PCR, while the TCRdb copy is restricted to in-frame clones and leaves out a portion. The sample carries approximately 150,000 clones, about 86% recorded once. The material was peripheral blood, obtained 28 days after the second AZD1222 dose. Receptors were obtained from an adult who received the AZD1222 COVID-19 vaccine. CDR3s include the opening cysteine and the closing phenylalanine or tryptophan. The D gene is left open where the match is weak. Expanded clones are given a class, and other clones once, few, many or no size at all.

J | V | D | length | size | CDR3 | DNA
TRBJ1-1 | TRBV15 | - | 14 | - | CATSRLGQYTEAFF | TGTGCCACCAGCAGACTCGGACAGTATACTGAAGCTTTCTTT
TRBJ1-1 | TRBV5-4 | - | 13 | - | CASSRDMNTEAFF | TGTGCCAGCAGCCGGGATATGAACACTGAAGCTTTCTTT
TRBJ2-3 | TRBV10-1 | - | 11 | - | CASSDDFTQYF | TGCGCCAGCAGTGATGATTTTACGCAGTATTTT
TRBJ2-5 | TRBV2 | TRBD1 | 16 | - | CASSASRQGAGETQYF | TGTGCCAGCAGTGCATCCCGACAGGGGGCGGGGGAGACCCAGTACTTC
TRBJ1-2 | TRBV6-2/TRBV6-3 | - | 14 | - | CASSYSDTNYGYTF | TGTGCCAGCAGTTACTCGGACACTAACTATGGCTACACCTTC
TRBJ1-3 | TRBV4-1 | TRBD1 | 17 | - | CASSLKPGQGAGNTIYF | TGCGCCAGCAGCCTCAAACCGGGACAGGGGGCTGGAAACACCATATATTTT
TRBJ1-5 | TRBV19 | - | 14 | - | CASSRLEDNQPQHF | TGTGCCAGTAGCCGGTTGGAGGACAATCAGCCCCAGCATTTT
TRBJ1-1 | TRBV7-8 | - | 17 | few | CASSPPGSGRVNTEAFF | TGTGCCAGCAGCCCCCCGGGATCAGGCCGGGTGAACACTGAAGCTTTCTTT
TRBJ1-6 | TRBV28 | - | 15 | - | CASSPPVPGDSPLHF | TGTGCCAGCAGTCCACCGGTCCCTGGGGATTCACCCCTCCACTTT
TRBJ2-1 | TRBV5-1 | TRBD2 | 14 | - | CASRGLAGNNEQFF | TGCGCCAGCAGAGGACTAGCAGGAAACAATGAGCAGTTCTTC
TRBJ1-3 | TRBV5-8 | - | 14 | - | CASSRPGPGNTIYF | TGTGCCAGCAGCCGCCCTGGTCCTGGAAACACCATATATTTT
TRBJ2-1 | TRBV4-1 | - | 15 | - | CASSQGGMATNEQFF | TGCGCCAGCAGCCAAGGGGGAATGGCCACCAATGAGCAGTTCTTC
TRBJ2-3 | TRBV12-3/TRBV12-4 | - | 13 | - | CASSLIGPDTQYF | TGTGCCAGCAGTTTGATTGGTCCAGATACGCAGTATTTT
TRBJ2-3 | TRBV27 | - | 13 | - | CASSLQGWDTQYF | TGTGCCAGCAGTCTACAGGGTTGGGATACGCAGTATTTT
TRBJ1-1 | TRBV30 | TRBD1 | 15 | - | CAWRTGGGLNTEAFF | TGTGCCTGGAGAACAGGGGGGGGTCTGAACACTGAAGCTTTCTTT
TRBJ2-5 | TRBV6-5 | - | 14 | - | CASSYGQIRETQYF | TGTGCCAGCAGTTACGGGCAGATCCGAGAGACCCAGTACTTC
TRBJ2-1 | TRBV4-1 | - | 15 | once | CASSQEGRSYNEQFF | TGCGCCAGCAGCCAAGAGGGTCGATCCTACAATGAGCAGTTCTTC